This TCR beta chain is drawn from a study of T-cell memory formation after mild COVID-19. In the study overall: The TCR clusters were mostly specific to one donor.

Constant-segment primers served in 5'RACE that generated TCR alpha and TCR beta cDNA libraries bearing sample barcodes and UMIs. TCRdb called the 5' RACE reads again in MiXCR, with one record for every CDR3 protein. The sample holds roughly 550,000 distinct CDR3 sequences; just over 20% are singletons and the top ten take around 13%. Trimming shortened V by 5 bases and J by 0 bases, and 17 bases separated the two germline ends. The CDR3 has 15 amino acids. Looked up from germline, CDR1 is DFQATT and CDR2 is SNEGSKA (reference sequence). Of note for this clonotype: The antigen is unknown.

Notes on the study in general: Cross-reactive memory apparently joined, as some responding clones appeared in pre-infection memory.

The material sequenced was PBMCs or a T cell subset sorted from them (not recorded which). This receptor was obtained from an adult woman who had mild COVID-19 (a few samples of this study predate the infection). Cell type and time point are not known. The chain links TRBV20-1 to TRBJ2-7, with D possibly being TRBD2 (6 bases). The CDR3 protein is CSAPDGRPGSYEQYF. As DNA, the CDR3 is TGCAGTGCTCCTGACGGGAGACCGGGCTCCTACGAGCAGTACTTC.